These T cell receptor beta chains were read from a single sample in a study of cytomegalovirus exposure and HLA in healthy donors. This table comes from immunoSEQ multiplex PCR, and its TCRdb copy is limited to in-frame clones, with some not included. The sample lists around 140,000 clones, about four fifths occurring once. Sequenced sample: PBMCs. Receptors originate from a man aged 40-55 years in good health and CMV-seronegative. CDR3s include the opening cysteine and the closing phenylalanine or tryptophan. A D gene is named only where the DNA matches it firmly. Some rows have no size entry. The others give once, few or many, or a class for an expanded clone.

CDR3 DNA	CDR3 protein	V gene	J gene	D gene	clone size
TGCGCCAGCAGCTTGGCCGCGACAGAACAAGAGACCCAGTACTTC	CASSLAATEQETQYF	TRBV5-1	TRBJ2-5	-	-
TGTGCCAGCACCGATCTGGGACTAGCGGTTAGTACGCAGTATTTT	CASTDLGLAVSTQYF	TRBV6-1	TRBJ2-3	TRBD2	-
TGTGCCAGCAGTTACTCCGGCAGGAATAATGAAAAACTGTTTTTT	CASSYSGRNNEKLFF	TRBV6-5	TRBJ1-4	-	-
TGTGCCAGCACCCGCGGGAGGGTAGGCTCCTACGAGCAGTACTTC	CASTRGRVGSYEQYF	TRBV2	TRBJ2-7	TRBD2	-
TGTGCCTGGACTGGCGGGCCTCACCAAGAGACCCAGTACTTC	CAWTGGPHQETQYF	TRBV30	TRBJ2-5	-	once
TGTGCCAGCAGCCATCTCCAGGGAGGGGGGGCCTACGAGCAGTACTTC	CASSHLQGGGAYEQYF	TRBV14	TRBJ2-7	-	-
TGCAGCGTGTTAGGGGACAGGGGGCGGATGTCCTACGAGCAGTACTTC	CSVLGDRGRMSYEQYF	TRBV29-1	TRBJ2-7	TRBD1	-
TGTGCCAGCAGCCGGGACAGGGAGCGGGGAAACACCATATATTTT	CASSRDRERGNTIYF	TRBV6-5	TRBJ1-3	TRBD1	-
TGCGCCAGCAGCCAAGATGATAGGGGGAATCAGCCCCAGCATTTT	CASSQDDRGNQPQHF	TRBV4-1	TRBJ1-5	-	few
TGTGCCAGCAGAGCGGGGGGACAAGAGACCCAGTACTTC	CASRAGGQETQYF	TRBV2	TRBJ2-5	TRBD2	once